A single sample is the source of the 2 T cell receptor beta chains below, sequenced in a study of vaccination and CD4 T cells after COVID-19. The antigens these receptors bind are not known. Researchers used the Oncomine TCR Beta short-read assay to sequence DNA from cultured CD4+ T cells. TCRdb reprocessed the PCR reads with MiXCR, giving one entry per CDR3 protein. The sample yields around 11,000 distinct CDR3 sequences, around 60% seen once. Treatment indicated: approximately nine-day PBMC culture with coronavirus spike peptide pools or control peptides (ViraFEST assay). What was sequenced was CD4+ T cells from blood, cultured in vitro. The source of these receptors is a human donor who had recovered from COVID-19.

The CDR3 bases are TGTGCCACCAGTGATCCGACTAGCGGGAGAGTCAGGTCCGGGGAGCTGTTTTTT. This gives the protein CATSDPTSGRVRSGELFF. The chain couples TRBV24-1 to TRBJ2-2; 12 nucleotides align to TRBD2. The V segment lost 3 bases and the J segment 6 bases; nucleotides outside the gene matches: 10. Germline loops: CDR1 KGHDR, CDR2 SFDVKD. The CDR3 spans 18 residues.

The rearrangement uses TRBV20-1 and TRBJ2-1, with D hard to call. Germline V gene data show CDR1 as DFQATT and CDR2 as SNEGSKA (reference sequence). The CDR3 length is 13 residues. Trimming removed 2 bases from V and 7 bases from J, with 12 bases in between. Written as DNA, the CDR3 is TGCAGTGCTAGAATATTACAGATAAATGAGCAGTTCTTC. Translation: CSARILQINEQFF.